The rows below give T cell receptor beta chains drawn from one sample of a study of metastatic and nonmetastatic thyroid tumors. TCRdb re-called clones via MiXCR from the PCR reads. The sample carries some 93,000 clones, about 13% recorded once. The sequenced material came from blood. The receptors stem from a female donor with papillary thyroid cancer or a benign thyroid nodule (not recorded which). Some clones in this sample may be carry-over from other donors' samples. Both conserved end residues are part of each CDR3. D genes are given only for firm matches. The size entry gives once, few or many counts, or a class when the clone is expanded.

j_call	clone_size	d_call	v_call	cdr3_nt	cdr3_aa
TRBJ1-1	once	.	TRBV5-1	TGCGCCAGCAGCTTGGGGCGGAACACTGAAGCTTTCTTT	CASSLGRNTEAFF
TRBJ2-2	many	TRBD2	TRBV9	TGTGCCAGCAGCGTAGGGGCGGGGGCGAACACCGGGGAGCTGTTTTTT	CASSVGAGANTGELFF
TRBJ2-1	many	TRBD2	TRBV11-2	TGTGCCAGCAGCTTAGAGGCAGCGGGAGAAGCAAATGAGCAGTTCTTC	CASSLEAAGEANEQFF
TRBJ2-7	many	.	TRBV7-2	TGTGCCAGCAGCTTAGCTGTGGGGGGGCCAACAACAAGAGCAACCCGGTACTTC	CASSLAVGGPTTRATRYF
TRBJ2-5	many	.	TRBV7-2	TGTGCCAGCAGCTTAGCCCGAGGGCGGTGGGAGACCCAGTACTTC	CASSLARGRWETQYF
TRBJ2-7	many	TRBD2	TRBV7-2	TGTGCCAGCAGTGTGAGACTAGCCGGTGGGGAGCAGTACTTC	CASSVRLAGGEQYF
TRBJ2-1	many	.	TRBV9	TGTGCCAGCAGCCCGAGGTCGGGGGTCGACGGCTATGAGCAGTTCTTC	CASSPRSGVDGYEQFF
TRBJ2-2	many	.	TRBV9	TGTGCCAGCAGCTCCAACGTTGGGAGCGGATACACCGGGGAGCTGTTTTTT	CASSSNVGSGYTGELFF
TRBJ1-5	many	TRBD1	TRBV4-1	TGCGCCAGCAGCCAAGATTTCCCACAGGGGGGGTTTGGGCAGCCCCAGCATTTT	CASSQDFPQGGFGQPQHF
TRBJ1-5	few	.	TRBV19	TGTGCCATTAGCACGGAGTTTAATAGCAATCAGCCCCATCATTTT	CAISTEFNSNQPHHF